This T cell receptor beta chain is drawn from a study of blood T cell repertoires in COVID-19. The wider study: PBMCs, B-cell-depleted T cells, or T cells provided the cDNA or gDNA that made up the material.

Authors' methods: Using reference gene primer amplification, nucleated cell counts were estimated. Produced via immunoSEQ multiplex PCR; TCRdb's table is partial and in-frame only. V and J calls and clone size are those listed in that table; D and trimming were worked out from the DNA. Counted here are about 210,000 clones, around 88% occurring once; the ten biggest clones make up under 2.5%. Sequenced: PBMCs or T cells enriched from blood (not recorded which). The receptor was derived from a woman in her 40s with acute COVID-19.

As DNA, the CDR3 is TGTGCCTGGAGTACCTTCGAGCTAGCGGGGGGCACCGCGAGCACAGATACGCAGTATTTT. Amino acid sequence: CAWSTFELAGGTASTDTQYF. V gene TRBV30 combines with J gene TRBJ2-3; 11 bases agree with TRBD2. The trim removed 2 bases at V and 0 bases at J, leaving 16 bases unmatched. The CDR3 runs 20 residues. In germline, CDR1 is GTSNPN, CDR2 SVGIG (reference sequence).